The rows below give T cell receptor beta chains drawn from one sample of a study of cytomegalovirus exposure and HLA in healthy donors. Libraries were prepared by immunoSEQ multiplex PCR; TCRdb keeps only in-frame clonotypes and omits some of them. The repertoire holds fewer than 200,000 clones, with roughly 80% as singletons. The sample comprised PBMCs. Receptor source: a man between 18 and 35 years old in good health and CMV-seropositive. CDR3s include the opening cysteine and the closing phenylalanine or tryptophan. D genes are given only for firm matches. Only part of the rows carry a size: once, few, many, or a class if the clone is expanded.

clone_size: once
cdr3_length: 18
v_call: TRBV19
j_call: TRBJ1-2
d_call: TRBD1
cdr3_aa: CASSIRTGQGTGIGGYTF
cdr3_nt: TGTGCCAGTAGTATACGAACGGGACAGGGGACCGGTATTGGGGGCTACACCTTC

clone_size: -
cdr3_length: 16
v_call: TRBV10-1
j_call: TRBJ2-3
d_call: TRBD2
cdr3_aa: CASSEGASGSTDTQYF
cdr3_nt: TGCGCCAGCAGTGAGGGAGCTAGCGGGAGCACAGATACGCAGTATTTT

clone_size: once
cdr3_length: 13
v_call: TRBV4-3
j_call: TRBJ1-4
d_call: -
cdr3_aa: CASSQVRNEKLFF
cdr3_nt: TGCGCCAGCAGCCAAGTGAGGAATGAAAAACTGTTTTTT

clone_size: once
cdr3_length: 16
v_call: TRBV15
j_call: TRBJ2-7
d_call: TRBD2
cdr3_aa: CATSREGLAGVDEQYF
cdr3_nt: TGTGCCACCAGCAGAGAGGGACTAGCGGGAGTGGACGAGCAGTACTTC

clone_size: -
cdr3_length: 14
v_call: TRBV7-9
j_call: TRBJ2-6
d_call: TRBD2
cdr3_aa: CASSSSGGANGLTF
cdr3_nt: TGTGCCAGCAGTTCCAGCGGGGGGGCCAACGGCCTGACTTTC

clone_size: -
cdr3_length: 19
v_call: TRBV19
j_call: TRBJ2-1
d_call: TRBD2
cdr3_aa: CASSPFRTSGSRSYNEQFF
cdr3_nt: TGTGCCAGTAGCCCATTCCGGACTAGCGGGAGTAGGTCCTACAATGAGCAGTTCTTC

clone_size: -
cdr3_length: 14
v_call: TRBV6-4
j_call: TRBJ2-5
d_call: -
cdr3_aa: CASSPGLSSETQYF
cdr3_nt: TGTGCCAGCAGTCCGGGACTTTCCTCGGAGACCCAGTACTTC

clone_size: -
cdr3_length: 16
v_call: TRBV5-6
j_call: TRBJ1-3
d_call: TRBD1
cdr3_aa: CASSFTGTGGLNTIYF
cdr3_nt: TGTGCCAGCAGCTTTACCGGGACAGGGGGTTTGAACACCATATATTTT

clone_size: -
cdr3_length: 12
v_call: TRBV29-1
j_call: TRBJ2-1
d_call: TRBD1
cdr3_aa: CSGRTGGDEQFF
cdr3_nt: TGCAGCGGACGGACAGGGGGCGATGAGCAGTTCTTC

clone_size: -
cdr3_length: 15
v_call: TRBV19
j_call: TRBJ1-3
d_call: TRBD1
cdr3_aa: CASKAGGEVGNTIYF
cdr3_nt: TGTGCCAGTAAGGCAGGGGGCGAAGTTGGAAACACCATATATTTT

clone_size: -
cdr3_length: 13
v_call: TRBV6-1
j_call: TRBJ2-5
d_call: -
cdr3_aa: CASSPAGSETQYF
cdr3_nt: TGTGCCAGCAGTCCAGCAGGGTCGGAGACCCAGTACTTC

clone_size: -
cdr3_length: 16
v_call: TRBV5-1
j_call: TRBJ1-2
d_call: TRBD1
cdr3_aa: CASSLQRQGSDYGYTF
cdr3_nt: TGCGCCAGCAGCTTGCAGAGACAGGGGTCGGACTATGGCTACACCTTC

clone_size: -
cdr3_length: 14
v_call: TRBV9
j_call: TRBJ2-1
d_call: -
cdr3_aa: CASSVTSSYNEQFF
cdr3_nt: TGTGCCAGCAGCGTAACTAGCTCCTACAATGAGCAGTTCTTC

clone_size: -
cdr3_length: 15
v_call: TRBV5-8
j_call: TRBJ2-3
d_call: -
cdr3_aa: CASSPMGRDTDTQYF
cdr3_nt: TGTGCCAGCAGCCCCATGGGCAGGGATACAGATACGCAGTATTTT

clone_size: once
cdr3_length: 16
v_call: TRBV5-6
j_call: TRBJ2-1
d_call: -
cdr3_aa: CASSPGLPAWYNEQFF
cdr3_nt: TGTGCCAGCAGTCCGGGACTCCCAGCTTGGTACAATGAGCAGTTCTTC

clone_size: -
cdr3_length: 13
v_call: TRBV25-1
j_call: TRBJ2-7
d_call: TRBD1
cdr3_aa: CASNGDRGHEQYF
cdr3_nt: TGTGCCAGCAACGGGGACAGGGGGCACGAGCAGTACTTC

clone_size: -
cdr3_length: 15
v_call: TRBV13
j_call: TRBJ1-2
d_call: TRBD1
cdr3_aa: CASSVGQGKNYGYTF
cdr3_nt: TGTGCCAGCAGCGTAGGACAGGGAAAAAACTATGGCTACACCTTC

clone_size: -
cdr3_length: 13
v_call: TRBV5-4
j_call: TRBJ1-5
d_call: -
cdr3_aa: CASSSGGNQPQHF
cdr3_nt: TGTGCCAGCAGTTCCGGGGGCAATCAGCCCCAGCATTTT

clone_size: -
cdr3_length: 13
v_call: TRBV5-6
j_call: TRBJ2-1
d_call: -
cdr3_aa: CASSPWDFYEQFF
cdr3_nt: TGTGCCAGCAGCCCTTGGGACTTCTATGAGCAGTTCTTC

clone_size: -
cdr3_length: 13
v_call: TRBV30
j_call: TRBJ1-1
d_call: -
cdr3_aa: CAWSHKLNTEAFF
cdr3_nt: TGTGCCTGGAGTCATAAGCTGAACACTGAAGCTTTCTTT

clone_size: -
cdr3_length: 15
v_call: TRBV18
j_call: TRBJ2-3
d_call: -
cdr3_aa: CASSPPEGIGDTQYF
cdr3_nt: TGTGCCAGCTCACCACCGGAGGGGATTGGGGATACGCAGTATTTT

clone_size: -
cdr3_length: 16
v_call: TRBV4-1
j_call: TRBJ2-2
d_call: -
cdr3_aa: CASSPRQGGSIGELFF
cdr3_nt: TGCGCCAGCAGCCCCCGCCAGGGTGGATCTATCGGGGAGCTGTTTTTT

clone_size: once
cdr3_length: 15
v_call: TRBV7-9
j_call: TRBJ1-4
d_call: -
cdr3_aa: CSSSTTPGMSEKLFF
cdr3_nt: TGTTCCAGCAGCACGACCCCAGGGATGTCTGAAAAACTGTTTTTT

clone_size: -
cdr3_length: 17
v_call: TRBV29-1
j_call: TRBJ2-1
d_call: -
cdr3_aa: CSVELASATLSYNEQFF
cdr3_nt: TGCAGCGTTGAACTCGCTAGCGCGACTTTATCCTACAATGAGCAGTTCTTC

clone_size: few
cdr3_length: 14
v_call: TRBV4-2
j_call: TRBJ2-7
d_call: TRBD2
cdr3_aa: CASSQLSGRYEQYF
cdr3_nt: TGTGCCAGCAGCCAGCTTAGCGGGCGCTACGAGCAGTACTTC

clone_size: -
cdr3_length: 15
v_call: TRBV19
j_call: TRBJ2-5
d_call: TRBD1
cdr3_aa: CASSPSRGRRETQYF
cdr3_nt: TGTGCCAGTAGCCCGTCAAGGGGGCGCCGGGAGACCCAGTACTTC

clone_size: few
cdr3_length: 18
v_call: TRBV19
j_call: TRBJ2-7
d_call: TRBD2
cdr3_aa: CASSTRKGNRDYSYEQYF
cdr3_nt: TGTGCCAGTAGTACTCGGAAAGGAAACCGGGACTACTCCTACGAGCAGTACTTC

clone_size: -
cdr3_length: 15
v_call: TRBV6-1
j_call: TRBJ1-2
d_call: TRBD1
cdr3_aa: CASSFPTGLFYGYTF
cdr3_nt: TGTGCCAGCAGCTTCCCGACAGGGTTATTCTATGGCTACACCTTC

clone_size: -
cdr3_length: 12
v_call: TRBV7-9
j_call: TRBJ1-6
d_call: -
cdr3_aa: CASSYLNSPLHF
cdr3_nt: TGTGCCAGCAGTTACCTAAATTCACCCCTCCACTTT

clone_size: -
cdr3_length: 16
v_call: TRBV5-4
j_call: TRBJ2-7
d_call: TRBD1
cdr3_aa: CASSLVGGTGGNEQYF
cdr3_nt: TGTGCCAGCAGCTTGGTGGGGGGGACAGGGGGCAACGAGCAGTACTTC

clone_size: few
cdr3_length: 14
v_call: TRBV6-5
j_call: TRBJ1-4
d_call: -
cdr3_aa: CASSYSLENEKLFF
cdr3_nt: TGTGCCAGCAGTTACTCGCTGGAGAATGAAAAACTGTTTTTT

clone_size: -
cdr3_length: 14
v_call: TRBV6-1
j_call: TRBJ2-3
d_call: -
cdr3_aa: CASSEGGPTDTQYF
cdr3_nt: TGTGCCAGCAGTGAAGGGGGCCCCACAGATACGCAGTATTTT

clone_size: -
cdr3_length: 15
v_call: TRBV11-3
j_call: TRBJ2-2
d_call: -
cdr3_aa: CASSLEGPDTGELFF
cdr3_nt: TGTGCCAGCAGCTTAGAGGGCCCTGACACCGGGGAGCTGTTTTTT

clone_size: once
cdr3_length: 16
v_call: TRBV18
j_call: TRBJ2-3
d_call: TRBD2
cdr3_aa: CASSPPASGSSDTQYF
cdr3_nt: TGTGCCAGCTCACCACCGGCTAGCGGGAGTAGTGATACGCAGTATTTT

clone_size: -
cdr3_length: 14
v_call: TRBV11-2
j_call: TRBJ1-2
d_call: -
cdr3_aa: CASSSTPGDYGYTF
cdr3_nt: TGTGCCAGCAGCTCAACCCCAGGGGACTATGGCTACACCTTC

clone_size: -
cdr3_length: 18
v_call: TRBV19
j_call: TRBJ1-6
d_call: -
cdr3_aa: CASSTTPMQGSLGSPLHF
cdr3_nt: TGTGCCAGTAGTACAACCCCCATGCAGGGGAGTTTAGGTTCACCCCTCCACTTT